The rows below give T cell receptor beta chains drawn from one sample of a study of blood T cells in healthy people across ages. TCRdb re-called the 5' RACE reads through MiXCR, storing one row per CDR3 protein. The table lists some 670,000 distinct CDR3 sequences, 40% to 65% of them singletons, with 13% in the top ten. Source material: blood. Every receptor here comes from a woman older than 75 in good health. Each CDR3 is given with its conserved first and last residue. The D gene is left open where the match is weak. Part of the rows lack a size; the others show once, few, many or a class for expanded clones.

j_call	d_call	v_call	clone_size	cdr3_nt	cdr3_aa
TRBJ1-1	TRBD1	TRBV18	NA	TGTGCCAGCTCACCTGACCAGGGGGCGCGGACTGAAGCTTTCTTT	CASSPDQGARTEAFF
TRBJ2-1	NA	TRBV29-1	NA	TGCAGCGTTGAAGAAAAAACGACTAGGGTTGAGCAGTTCTTC	CSVEEKTTRVEQFF
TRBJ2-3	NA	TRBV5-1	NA	TGCGCCAGCAGCCTCACGTGGGCGGATACGCAGTATTTT	CASSLTWADTQYF
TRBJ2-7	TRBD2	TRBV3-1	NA	TGTGCCCGCAGCCTCAGACTAGCGGGAGAACCCTACGAGCAGTACTTC	CARSLRLAGEPYEQYF
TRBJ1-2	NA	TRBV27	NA	TGTGCCAGCAGGCCCTTTCGGAGGAACCTGAAGGACTATGGCTACACCTTC	CASRPFRRNLKDYGYTF
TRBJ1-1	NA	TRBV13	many	TGTGCCAGCACCTGGACTGGGGCCACTGAAGCTTTCTTT	CASTWTGATEAFF
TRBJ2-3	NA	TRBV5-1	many	TGCGCCAGCAGCTTGGCGGTGGGAGATACGCAGTATTTT	CASSLAVGDTQYF
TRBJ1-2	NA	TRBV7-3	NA	TGTGCCAGCAGCTTTACCGGGGGCGTTTCTTCTGGCTACACCTTC	CASSFTGGVSSGYTF
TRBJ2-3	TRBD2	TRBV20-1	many	TGCAGTGCTCCGGGACTAGCAAGGACAGATACGCAGTATTTT	CSAPGLARTDTQYF
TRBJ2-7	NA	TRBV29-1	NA	TGCAGCGTGGGATCATCCTTTTCCTCCTACGAGCAGTACTTC	CSVGSSFSSYEQYF
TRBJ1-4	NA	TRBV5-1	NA	TGCGCCAGCAGGGAGAATTACAGGGTTGCTAACGAAAAACTGTTTTTT	CASRENYRVANEKLFF
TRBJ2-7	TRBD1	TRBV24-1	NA	TGTGCCACCAGTGAGAGTGGGACAGGGGATTTCTACGAGCAGTACTTC	CATSESGTGDFYEQYF
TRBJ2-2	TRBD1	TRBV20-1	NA	TGCAGTGCTAGACAGGACAGGACCACCGGGGAGCTGTTTTTT	CSARQDRTTGELFF
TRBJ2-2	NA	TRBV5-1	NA	TGCGCCAGCAGCTTGGGGCAAGGATTCGCCGGGGAGCTGTTTTTT	CASSLGQGFAGELFF
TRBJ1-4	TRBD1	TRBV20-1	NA	TGCAGTGCCCCGAACCGACAGGGCGGTAATGAAAAACTGTTTTTT	CSAPNRQGGNEKLFF
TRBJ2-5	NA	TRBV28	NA	TGTGCCAGCGCCGACTTGGAAGAGACCCAGTACTTC	CASADLEETQYF
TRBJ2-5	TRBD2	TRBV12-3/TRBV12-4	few	TGTGCCAGCAGTTTCCCTAGCGGGGGGCAAGAGACCCAGTACTTC	CASSFPSGGQETQYF
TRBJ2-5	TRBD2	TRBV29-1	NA	TGCAGCGCCGGGACTAGCGGGAGTTTGCAGTACTTC	CSAGTSGSLQYF
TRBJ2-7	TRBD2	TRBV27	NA	TGTGCCACCATGGGACCAGCGGGGCGGGGGGACAATGAGCAGTACTTC	CATMGPAGRGDNEQYF
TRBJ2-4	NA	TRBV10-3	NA	TGTGCCACCAGGGACGGTGACATTCAGTACTTC	CATRDGDIQYF
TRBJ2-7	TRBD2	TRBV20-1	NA	TGCAGTGCTATGGGACTAGCGGGGGGTTCCTACGAGCAGTACTTC	CSAMGLAGGSYEQYF
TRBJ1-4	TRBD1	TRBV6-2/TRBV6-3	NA	TGTACCAGCAGTTACTCGAGGGGGCTGATTGAAAAACTGTTTTTT	CTSSYSRGLIEKLFF
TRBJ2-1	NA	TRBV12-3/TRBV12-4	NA	TGTGCCAGCAGTTTTAAAAACGCCCATGAGCAGTTCTTC	CASSFKNAHEQFF
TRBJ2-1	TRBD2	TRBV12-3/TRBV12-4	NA	TGTGCCAGCAGCCGACTAGCGATCAACAATGAGCAGTTCTTC	CASSRLAINNEQFF
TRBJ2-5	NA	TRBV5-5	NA	TGTGCCAGCAGCGTGACGCCGGGACAGGGTAAACTAGCGGGACCTAAAGAGACCCAGTACTTC	CASSVTPGQGKLAGPKETQYF
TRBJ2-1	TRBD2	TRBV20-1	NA	TGCAGTGCCCGGACTAGCGGGGGGGCCTTTGATGAGCAGTTCTTC	CSARTSGGAFDEQFF
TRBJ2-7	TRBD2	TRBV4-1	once	TGCGCCAGCAGCCAAATACCCGGCGGGGGAAGCTCCTACGAGCTGTACTTC	CASSQIPGGGSSYELYF
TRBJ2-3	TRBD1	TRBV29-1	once	TGCAGCGTTTCCCGGGACAGGCCAGATACGCAGTATTTT	CSVSRDRPDTQYF
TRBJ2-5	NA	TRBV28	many	TGTGCCAGCAGAATTCCCGGGACAGCGGGGACCCAGTACTTC	CASRIPGTAGTQYF
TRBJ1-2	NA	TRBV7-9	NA	TGTGCCAGCAGCTTAGCCCGGTCCACTGGAGGCTACACCTTC	CASSLARSTGGYTF
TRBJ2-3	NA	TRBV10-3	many	TGTGCCAGCAAAGCGGACTCAGATACGCAGTATTTT	CASKADSDTQYF
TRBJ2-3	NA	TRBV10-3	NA	TGTGCCATCAGCGGGCCTCTCCTCACAGATACGCAGTATTTT	CAISGPLLTDTQYF
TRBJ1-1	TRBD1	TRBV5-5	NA	TGTGCCAGCAGCTTCGGGACAGGGGACACTGAAACTTTCTTT	CASSFGTGDTETFF
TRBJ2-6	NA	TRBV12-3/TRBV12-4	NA	TGTGCCAGCAGTTTTCCCAGGGGGACTTCTGGGGCCAACGTCCTGACTTTC	CASSFPRGTSGANVLTF
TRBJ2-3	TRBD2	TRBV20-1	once	TGCAGTGCAAACAGCGGGGAAGCTAGCACAGATACGCAGTATTTT	CSANSGEASTDTQYF
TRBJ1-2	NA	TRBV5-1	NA	TGCGCCAGCAGCTTGCGGGGAGTTGAGGGCTACACCTTC	CASSLRGVEGYTF
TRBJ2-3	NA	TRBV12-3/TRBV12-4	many	TGTGCCAGCAGTCTACGGGGACCAGATACGCAGTATTTT	CASSLRGPDTQYF
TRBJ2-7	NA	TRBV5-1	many	TGCGCCAGCAGCTTGGAGTACCAGTCTTACGAGCAGTACTTC	CASSLEYQSYEQYF
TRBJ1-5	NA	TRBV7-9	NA	TGTGCCAGCAGCCCCAGCGGTAGGGGTAATCAGCCCCAGCATTTT	CASSPSGRGNQPQHF
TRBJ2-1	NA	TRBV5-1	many	TGCGCCAGCAGCTTGGGAGGCGGGTCAGCAAATGAGCAGTTCTTC	CASSLGGGSANEQFF
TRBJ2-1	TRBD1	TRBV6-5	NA	TGTGCCAGCGCAACTCGAGGGGGCCCACTTGGAAATGAGCAGTTCTTC	CASATRGGPLGNEQFF
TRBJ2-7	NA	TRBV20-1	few	TGCAGTGCTCCCGTCGGATCCAGTACCTACGAGCAGTACTTC	CSAPVGSSTYEQYF
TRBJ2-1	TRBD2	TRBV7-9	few	TGTGCCAGCAGCTCCTACTCCGGGACTAGTTTAAATGAGCAGTTCTTC	CASSSYSGTSLNEQFF
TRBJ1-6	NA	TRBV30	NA	TGTGCCTTCTCCTGGGGGGTCTCACCCCTCCACTTT	CAFSWGVSPLHF
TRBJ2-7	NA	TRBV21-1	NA	TGTGCCAGCAGCAAACCTAGCGGGTCACATCTTTACGAGCAGTACTTC	CASSKPSGSHLYEQYF
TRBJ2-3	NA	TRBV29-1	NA	TGCAGCGTTGACCTAACTAGTAATCCAGATACGCAGTATTTT	CSVDLTSNPDTQYF
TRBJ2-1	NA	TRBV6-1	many	TGTGCCAGCAGTGAAGTACATGAGCAGTTCTTC	CASSEVHEQFF
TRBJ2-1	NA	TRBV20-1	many	TGCAGTGCTGATACAGGCACGGGTGTTAATGAGCAGTTCTTC	CSADTGTGVNEQFF
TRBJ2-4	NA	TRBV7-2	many	TGTGCCAGCAGCTCGATCCGGGGCTCGGAGGCCAAAAACATTCAGTACTTC	CASSSIRGSEAKNIQYF
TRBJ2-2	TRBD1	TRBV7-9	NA	TGTGCCAGCAGCGAAACAGGGGGCTGGACCGGGGAGCTGTTTTTT	CASSETGGWTGELFF
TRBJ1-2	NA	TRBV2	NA	TGTGCCAGCAGTGAACGAGTGGGCGGCCATGGCTACACCTTC	CASSERVGGHGYTF
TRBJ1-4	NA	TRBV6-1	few	TGTGCCAGCAGCCCCTGGGATGAAAAACTGTTTTTT	CASSPWDEKLFF
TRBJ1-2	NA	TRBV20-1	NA	TGCAGTGCTAGAGAGGTTAGGATGTATGGCTACACCTTC	CSAREVRMYGYTF